This TCR beta chain is from a study of T cell repertoires in ileal Crohn's disease. Study-level background: Thiopurines (around twelve) or anti-TNF agents (18) were given postoperatively to about half.

Produced via immunoSEQ multiplex PCR; TCRdb's table is partial and in-frame only. The sample lists some 16,000 clones, about 92% seen once, with 7.1% in the top ten. Specified time point: inflamed ileum from the surgical specimen. Study conclusions and caveats: Endoscopic recurrence occurred in every patient whose clonality exceeded 26.8%. Sorted CD8 T cells held more high-frequency clones than CD4. Compared with non-smokers, active smokers at surgery showed more clonal expansions.

This clone showed up just once. Its antigen is still unknown. Trimming pared 8 bases from V and 4 bases from J, leaving 17 bases between. Germline CDR1 is MNHEY and CDR2 is SVGAGI. This CDR3 contains 14 residues. Sequencing used ileal tissue. V and J are TRBV6-5 and TRBJ1-1; no firm D call. The receptor was derived from an adult with Crohn's disease. DNA of the CDR3: TGTGCCAGCCGTCCGTTGGCGGGAAGCACTGAAGCTTTCTTT. As protein: CASRPLAGSTEAFF.